The present T cell receptor (beta chain) was sequenced within a study of T-cell reconstitution after alpha-beta-depleted transplantation in children. CDR1 LNHNV and CDR2 YYDKDF come from the germline V gene (reference sequence). Trimming cost V 0 bases and J 5 bases, with 14 bases left between them. The CDR3 is 16 amino acids. The authors prepared the TCRbeta library with unique molecular identifiers. TCRdb analysed the PCR reads with MiXCR anew, one entry per CDR3 protein. Of 300,000 or so distinct CDR3 sequences listed, about 10% are singletons. V usage is TRBV15 and J usage is TRBJ2-1, with a weak D call TRBD2 (7 bases). Sequences were derived from PBMCs from the stem cell graft donor, sampled from the stem cell graft. This clonotype originated in a human donor who donated a stem cell graft to a child with SCID. CDR3 in amino acids: CATSRDNGGGDNEQFF. CDR3 in DNA: TGTGCCACCAGCAGAGACAATGGGGGGGGCGACAATGAGCAGTTCTTC.